This T cell receptor beta chain stems from a study of blood T cell repertoires in COVID-19. Study-wide context: Acute-phase and convalescent COVID-19 samples originated in the United States, Italy and Spain. The cDNA or gDNA used as material had been derived from T cells, B-cell-depleted T cells, or PBMCs.

Assay used: immunoSEQ multiplex PCR; TCRdb lists only in-frame clones, some missing. The table records around 160,000 clones, approximately 90% of them present only once. CDR1 and CDR2 from the germline V gene are LGHNT and FRNRAP. The length of the CDR3 is 15 residues. V was clipped by 0 bases and J by 6 bases, with 11 bases between them. Material for sequencing was peripheral blood. The receptor was isolated from a young man with acute or convalescent COVID-19. V is TRBV12-5 and J is TRBJ2-2; a possible D gene is TRBD2 (6 bases). The CDR3 sequence is CASGLVIGEAGELFF. The CDR3 DNA reads TGTGCTAGTGGTTTGGTAATTGGGGAGGCCGGGGAGCTGTTTTTT.